This T cell receptor (beta chain) was retrieved from a study of CD8 T cells in ankylosing spondylitis. This clonotype was detected a few times. The CDR3 length is 15 residues. V was clipped by 4 bases and J by 4 bases, with 14 bases between them. CDR1 is MNHEY, CDR2 SVGEGT, per germline. MiXCR was run by TCRdb on the 5' RACE reads, yielding one entry per CDR3 protein. Found here are around 130,000 distinct CDR3 sequences, roughly 8.8% of them singletons; the top ten hold approximately 3.6%. V and J are TRBV6-2 or TRBV6-3 and TRBJ1-5; no firm D call. The receptor's source is a male donor with ankylosing spondylitis or in good health (not recorded which). The sample comprised blood, either unsorted or a sorted T cell fraction (not recorded which). In nucleotides, the CDR3 is TGTGCCAGCAGTTCCTCCGGGTTCAGGAATCAGCCCCAGCATTTT. Encoded protein: CASSSSGFRNQPQHF.